This T cell receptor beta chain is drawn from a study of cytomegalovirus exposure and HLA in healthy donors. The length of the CDR3 is 17 residues. The germline CDR1 and CDR2 sequences are MGHRA and YSYEKL. The trim removed 1 base at V and 9 bases at J, leaving 8 bases unmatched. The primer mix had 60 Vbeta and 13 Jbeta primers. Repertoires were generated with immunoSEQ multiplex PCR, while TCRdb's copy carries only in-frame clones and drops some. The data contain tens of thousands of clones, 70% to 85% of them singletons. This TCR was sampled from a man aged 60-69 years in good health and CMV-seropositive. The chain combines TRBV4-1 with TRBJ2-1; 14 bases agree with TRBD2. The sample taken for sequencing was PBMCs. The CDR3 coding sequence is TGCGCCAGCAGCCAAGTGACTAGCGGGGGGGCTCAGAGTGAGCAGTTCTTC. This encodes CASSQVTSGGAQSEQFF.